One and the same sample provided the 10 T cell receptor beta chains below, sequenced in a study of CD8+ T cells in alopecia areata. Extraction of RNA preceded its reverse transcription into cDNA, which served as the sequencing template. Libraries were prepared by immunoSEQ multiplex PCR; TCRdb keeps only in-frame clonotypes and omits some of them. The table lists 100,000 to 150,000 clones, approximately 47% of them singletons, with roughly a tenth in the top ten. Sequencing input: NKG2D-low CD8+ T cells sorted from blood. Every receptor here comes from a human donor with alopecia areata.

The rearrangement uses TRBV19 and TRBJ2-2, with D uncertain. CDR1 and CDR2 from the germline V gene are LNHDA and SQIVND (reference sequence). V lost 3 bases and J lost 5, with 1 base in between. The CDR3 is 11 residues long. CDR3 sequence reads: CASSMTGELFF. The CDR3 bases are TGTGCCAGTAGTATGACCGGGGAGCTGTTTTTT.

J is TRBJ2-1 and V is TRBV29-1; the D gene is possibly TRBD1 (6 bases). Germline CDR1 and CDR2: SQVTM and ANQGSEA. V was shortened by 6 bases and J by 8 bases, with 20 bases between the two germline ends. CDR3 length: 14 amino acids. CDR3 protein: CSVPDSPSGDEQFF. The CDR3 DNA is TGCAGCGTCCCGGACAGCCCCTCGGGCGATGAGCAGTTCTTC.

The table lists this clone with a few counts. The chain is built from TRBV29-1 and TRBJ2-1; D may be TRBD2 (5 bases). Germline values: CDR1 SQVTM, CDR2 ANQGSEA. V lost 4 bases, J lost 6 bases, and 10 bases lay in between. This CDR3 has 12 amino acids. CDR3 region: CSVVGVGNEQFF. As DNA, the CDR3 is TGCAGCGTTGTCGGGGTGGGCAATGAGCAGTTCTTC.

V usage is TRBV5-6 and J usage is TRBJ2-3; D gene unclear. The CDR3 spans 12 residues. V dropped 4 bases and J dropped 3 bases, with 6 bases sitting between them. Germline CDR1 and CDR2: SGHDT and YYEEEE. The CDR3 sequence: CASSPTTDTQYF. In nucleotides, the CDR3 is TGTGCCAGCAGCCCGACAACAGATACGCAGTATTTT.

This clone was counted once. This chain links TRBV27 with TRBJ2-7, with 7 bases fitting TRBD1. This CDR3 has 13 amino acids. Germline trimming cut 5 bases from V and 2 bases from J; bases unmatched to any gene: 3. CDR1 and CDR2 from the germline V gene are MNHEY and SMNVEV (reference sequence). CDR3 amino acids: CASSMTGTYEQYF. CDR3 bases: TGTGCCAGCAGTATGACAGGGACCTACGAGCAGTACTTC.

This chain joins TRBV7-8 and TRBJ2-3; D is unclear. CDR1 and CDR2 from the germline V gene are SGHVS and FQNEAQ. CDR3 length equals 15 residues. V was trimmed by 1 base and J by 0 bases, leaving 8 bases between them. CDR3 sequence: CASSLVSGSTDTQYF. The CDR3 DNA sequence: TGTGCCAGCAGCTTAGTTTCTGGCAGCACAGATACGCAGTATTTT.

The V gene is TRBV4-1, the J gene TRBJ2-7; possibly TRBD2 for D (5 bases). The CDR3 has 13 amino acids. Trimming stripped 1 base from V and 5 bases from J, with 9 bases between. CDR1 and CDR2 (germline): MGHRA, YSYEKL. The CDR3 region is CASSQASGDEQYF. The CDR3 DNA is TGCGCCAGCAGCCAAGCATCCGGGGACGAGCAGTACTTC.

This chain joins TRBV27 and TRBJ2-4; D ambiguous. This CDR3 has 13 residues. V was shortened by 3 bases and J by 5 bases, with 8 bases between the two germline ends. Germline CDR1 is MNHEY and CDR2 is SMNVEV (reference sequence). The DNA for the CDR3 is TGTGCCAGCAGTTTTAGGGAAGAAAACATTCAGTACTTC. This gives the protein CASSFREENIQYF.

This clone was seen a few times. The chain recombines TRBV11-2 with TRBJ2-7; D is unresolved. The CDR3 is 12 residues long. Germline V gene data show CDR1 as SGHAT and CDR2 as FQNNGV. Trimming removed 5 bases from V and 6 bases from J, with 11 bases in between. The CDR3 protein is CASSLLVTEQYF. The CDR3 region has the DNA TGTGCCAGCAGCCTATTAGTTACCGAGCAGTACTTC.

The rearrangement links TRBV29-1 to TRBJ2-3, with D possibly being TRBD1 or TRBD2 (5 bases each). Between the trimmed V and J ends, which lost 2 bases and 6 bases, there was a span of 21 bases. CDR1 is SQVTM and CDR2 is ANQGSEA in the germline V gene. CDR3 size: 16 residues. The CDR3 DNA is TGCAGCGTTGAATCTTCCCGGGACGCCGAGCGGGATACGCAGTATTTT. This gives the protein CSVESSRDAERDTQYF.